This T cell receptor (beta chain) was profiled in a study of cytomegalovirus exposure and HLA in healthy donors. Overall study findings and caveats: High sensitivity and specificity were reportedly achieved when the classifier diagnosed cytomegalovirus status. V- and J-gene trimming in TCR beta was tied to a missense DCLRE1C variant by an analysis performed later. Owing to their indistinguishability, certain V segments, notably TRBV6-2 and TRBV6-3, were excluded. Previous analysis showed most TCR beta V segments were productive about 87% or about 30% of the time.

Trimming took 4 bases from V and 2 from J, leaving 13 bases between them. Germline lookup yields CDR1 SGHKS and CDR2 YYEKEE (reference sequence). The CDR3 is made up of 14 amino acids. In regard to this clone: The antigen remains undetermined.

The PCR ran on 60 Vbeta and 13 Jbeta primers. The data were produced by immunoSEQ multiplex PCR, yet TCRdb's version contains in-frame clones alone and is incomplete. The sample includes 150,000 to 170,000 clones, about 76% of them seen just once. The origin of this receptor is a man between 25 and 39 years old in good health and CMV-seropositive. The rearrangement joins TRBV5-5 to TRBJ2-7; D tentatively reads TRBD1 or TRBD2 (5 bases each). Sequencing was performed on PBMCs. The CDR3 nucleotides are TGTGCCAGCAGCCTGGGACGGGTTACCTACGAGCAGTACTTC. This gives the protein CASSLGRVTYEQYF.